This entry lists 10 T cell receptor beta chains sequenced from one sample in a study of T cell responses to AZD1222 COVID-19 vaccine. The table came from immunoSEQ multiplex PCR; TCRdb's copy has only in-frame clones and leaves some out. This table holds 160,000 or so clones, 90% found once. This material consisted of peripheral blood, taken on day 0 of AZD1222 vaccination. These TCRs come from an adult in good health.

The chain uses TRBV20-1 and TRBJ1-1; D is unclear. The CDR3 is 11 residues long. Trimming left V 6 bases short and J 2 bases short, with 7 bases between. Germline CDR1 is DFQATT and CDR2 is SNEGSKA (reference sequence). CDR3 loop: CSASSNTEAFF. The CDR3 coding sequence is TGCAGTGCGAGCAGTAACACTGAAGCTTTCTTT.

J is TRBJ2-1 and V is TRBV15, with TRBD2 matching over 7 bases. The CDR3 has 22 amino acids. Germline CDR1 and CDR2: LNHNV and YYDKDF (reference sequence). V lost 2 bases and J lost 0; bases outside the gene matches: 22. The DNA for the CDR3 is TGTGCCACCAGCAGAAATATAGCGAGGGAGGGCCGGACTTGGAGCTCCTACAATGAGCAGTTCTTC. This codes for CATSRNIAREGRTWSSYNEQFF. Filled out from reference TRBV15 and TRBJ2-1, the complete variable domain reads DAMVIQNPRYQVTQFGKPVTLSCSQTLNHNVMYWYQQKSSQAPKLLFHYYDKDFNNEADTPDNFQSRRPNTSFCFLDIRSPGLGDTAMYLCATSRNIAREGRTWSSYNEQFFGPGTRLTVL.

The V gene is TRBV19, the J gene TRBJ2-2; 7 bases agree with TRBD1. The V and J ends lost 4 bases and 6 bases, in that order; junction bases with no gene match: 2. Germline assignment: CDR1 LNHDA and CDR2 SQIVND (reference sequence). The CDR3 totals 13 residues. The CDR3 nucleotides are TGTGCCAGTAGTACTACAGGGGCCGGGGAGCTGTTTTTT. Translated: CASSTTGAGELFF.

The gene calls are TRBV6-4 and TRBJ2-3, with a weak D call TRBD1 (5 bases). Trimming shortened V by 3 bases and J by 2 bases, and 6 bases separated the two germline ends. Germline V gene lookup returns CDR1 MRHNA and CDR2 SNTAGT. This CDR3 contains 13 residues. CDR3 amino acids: CASSETDTDTQYF. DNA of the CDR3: TGTGCCAGCAGTGAGACAGACACAGATACGCAGTATTTT.

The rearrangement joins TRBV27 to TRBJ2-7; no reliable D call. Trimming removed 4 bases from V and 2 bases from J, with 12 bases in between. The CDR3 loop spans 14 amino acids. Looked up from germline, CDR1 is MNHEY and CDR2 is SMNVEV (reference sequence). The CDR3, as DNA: TGTGCCAGCAGTTCCAGGCAATACACCTACGAGCAGTACTTC. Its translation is CASSSRQYTYEQYF.

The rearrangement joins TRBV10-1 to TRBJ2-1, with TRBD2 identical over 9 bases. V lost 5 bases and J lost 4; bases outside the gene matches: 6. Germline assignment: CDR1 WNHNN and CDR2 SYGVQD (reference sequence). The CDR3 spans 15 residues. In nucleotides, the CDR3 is TGCGCCAGCAGTAGGATGACTAGCGGATACAATGAGCAGTTCTTC. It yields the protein CASSRMTSGYNEQFF.

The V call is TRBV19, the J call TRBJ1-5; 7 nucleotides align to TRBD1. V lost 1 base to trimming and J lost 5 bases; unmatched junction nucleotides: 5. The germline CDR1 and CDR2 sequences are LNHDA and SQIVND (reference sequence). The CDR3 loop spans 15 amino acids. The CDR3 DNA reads TGTGCCAGTAGTATAGCGACAGGGTACTATCAGCCCCAGCATTTT. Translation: CASSIATGYYQPQHF.

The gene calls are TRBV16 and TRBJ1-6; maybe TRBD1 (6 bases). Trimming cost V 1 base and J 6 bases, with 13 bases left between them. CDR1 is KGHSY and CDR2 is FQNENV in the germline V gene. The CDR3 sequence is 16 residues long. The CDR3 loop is CASSQFGQGINSPLHF. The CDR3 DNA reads TGTGCCAGCAGCCAATTCGGGCAGGGGATTAATTCACCCCTCCACTTT.

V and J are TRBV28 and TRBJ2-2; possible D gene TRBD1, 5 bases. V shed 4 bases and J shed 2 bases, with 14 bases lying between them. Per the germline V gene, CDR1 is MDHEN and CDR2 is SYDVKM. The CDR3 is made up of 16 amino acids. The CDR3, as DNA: TGTGCCAGCAGTTCCCAAGGGGCAACAAACACCGGGGAGCTGTTTTTT. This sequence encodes CASSSQGATNTGELFF.

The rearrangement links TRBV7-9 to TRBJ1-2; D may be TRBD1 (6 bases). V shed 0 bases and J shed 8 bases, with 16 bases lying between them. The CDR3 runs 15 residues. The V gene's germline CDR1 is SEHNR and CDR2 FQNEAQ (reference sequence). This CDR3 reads CASSLALAGARGYTF. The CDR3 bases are TGTGCCAGCAGCTTAGCGCTTGCGGGGGCTCGGGGCTACACCTTC.